The sequence of this T cell receptor beta chain was determined in a study of T-cell memory formation after mild COVID-19. Study information: TCR clusters mostly belonged to single donors.

Trimming took off 5 bases at V and 0 bases at J, with 11 bases between the two ends. The length of the CDR3 is 15 residues. TCRdb itself ran the 5' RACE reads through MiXCR, one entry per CDR3 protein. This table has about 340,000 distinct CDR3 sequences, 20% to 25% appearing once. This clonotype was seen only a few times. The rearrangement links TRBV12-3 or TRBV12-4 to TRBJ1-5; maybe TRBD1 (5 bases). Sequenced sample: PBMCs or a T cell subset sorted from them (not recorded which). The TCR was taken from a young man who had mild COVID-19 (a few samples of this study predate the infection). Cell type and time point are not known. CDR3 in amino acids: CASSTRTLSNQPQHF. In DNA form, the CDR3 reads TGTGCCAGCAGTACCCGGACACTTAGCAATCAGCCCCAGCATTTT.